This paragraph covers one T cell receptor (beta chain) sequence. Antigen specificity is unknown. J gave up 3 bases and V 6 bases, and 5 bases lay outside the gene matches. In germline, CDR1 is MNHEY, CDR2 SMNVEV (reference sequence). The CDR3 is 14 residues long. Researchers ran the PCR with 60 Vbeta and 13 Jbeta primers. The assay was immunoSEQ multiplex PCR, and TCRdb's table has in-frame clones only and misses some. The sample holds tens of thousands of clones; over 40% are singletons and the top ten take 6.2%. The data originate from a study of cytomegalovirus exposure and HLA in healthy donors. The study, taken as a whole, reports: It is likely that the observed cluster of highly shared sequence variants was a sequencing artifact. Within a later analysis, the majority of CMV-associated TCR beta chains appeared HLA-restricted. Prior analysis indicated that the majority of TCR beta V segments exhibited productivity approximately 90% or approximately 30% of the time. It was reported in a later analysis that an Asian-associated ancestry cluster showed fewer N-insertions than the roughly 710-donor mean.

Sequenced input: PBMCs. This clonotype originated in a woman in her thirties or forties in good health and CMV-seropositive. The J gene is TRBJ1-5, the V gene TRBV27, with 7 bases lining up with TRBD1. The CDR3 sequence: CASSYRGVNQPQHF. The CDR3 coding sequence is TGTGCCAGCAGCTACAGGGGAGTCAATCAGCCCCAGCATTTT.